This TCR beta chain was recorded in a study of shared clonotypes between healthy human individuals. Study results and caveats: Since donors were few, the genetic and exposure-history diversity represented was limited. Relative to memory subsets, naive subsets generally showed larger estimated richness. Unshared clonotypes carried lower generation probabilities than those common to all four donors.

There were only Caucasian adults among the donors, and all lived in Nashville, Tennessee. Looked up from germline, CDR1 is SGHNT and CDR2 is YENEEA. The CDR3 loop spans 14 amino acids. V lost 5 bases and J 2 bases, leaving 12 bases between the germline ends. Turning to this clone: Its antigen is unknown.

The data were produced by immunoSEQ multiplex PCR, yet TCRdb's version contains in-frame clones alone and is incomplete. The sample includes millions of clones, 90% to 95% of them seen just once. This clonotype was obtained from a man between 18 and 35 years old in good health. Some clones in this sample may be carry-over from other donors' samples. The material sequenced was naive CD4+ T cells from PBMCs. Subset described: CD45RA+ positively selected. This rearrangement joins TRBV11-3 to TRBJ2-5; no reliable D call. The CDR3 here is CASSPRTGQETQYF. The DNA of the CDR3 is TGTGCCAGCAGCCCGAGGACGGGTCAAGAGACCCAGTACTTC.